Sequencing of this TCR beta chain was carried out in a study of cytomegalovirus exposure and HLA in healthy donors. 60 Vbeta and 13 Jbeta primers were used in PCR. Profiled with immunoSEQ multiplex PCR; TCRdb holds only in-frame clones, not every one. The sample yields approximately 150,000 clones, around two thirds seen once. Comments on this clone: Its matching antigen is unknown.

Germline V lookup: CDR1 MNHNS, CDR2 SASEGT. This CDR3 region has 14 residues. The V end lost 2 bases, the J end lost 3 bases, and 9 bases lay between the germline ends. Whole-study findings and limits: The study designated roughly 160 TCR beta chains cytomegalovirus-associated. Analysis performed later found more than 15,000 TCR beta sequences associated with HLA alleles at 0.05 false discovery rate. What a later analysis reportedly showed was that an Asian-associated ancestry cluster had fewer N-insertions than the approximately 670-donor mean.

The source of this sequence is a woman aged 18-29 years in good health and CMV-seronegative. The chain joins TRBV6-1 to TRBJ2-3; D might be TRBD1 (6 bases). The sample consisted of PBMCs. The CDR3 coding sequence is TGTGCCAGCAGTGAACGCACAGGGACAGATACGCAGTATTTT. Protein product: CASSERTGTDTQYF.